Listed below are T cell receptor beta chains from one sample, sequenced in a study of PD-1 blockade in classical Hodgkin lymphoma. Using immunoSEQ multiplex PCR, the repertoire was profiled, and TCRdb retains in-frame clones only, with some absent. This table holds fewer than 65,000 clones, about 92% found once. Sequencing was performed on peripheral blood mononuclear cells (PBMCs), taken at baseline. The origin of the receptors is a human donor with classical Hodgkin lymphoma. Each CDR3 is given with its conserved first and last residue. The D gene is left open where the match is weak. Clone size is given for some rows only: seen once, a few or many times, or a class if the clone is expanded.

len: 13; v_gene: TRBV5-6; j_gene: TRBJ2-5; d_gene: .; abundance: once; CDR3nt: TGTGCCAGCAGCTTGGGCCGGCAAGAGACCCAGTACTTC; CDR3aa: CASSLGRQETQYF
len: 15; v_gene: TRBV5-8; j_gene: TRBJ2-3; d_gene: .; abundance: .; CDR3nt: TGTGCCAGCAGCTTGGGGTATACTAGCACAGATACGCAGTATTTT; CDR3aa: CASSLGYTSTDTQYF
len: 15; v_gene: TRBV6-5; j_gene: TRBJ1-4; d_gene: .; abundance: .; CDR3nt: TGTGCCAGCGCGACATCGGAGGCCACAGGTGAAAAACTGTTTTTT; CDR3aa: CASATSEATGEKLFF
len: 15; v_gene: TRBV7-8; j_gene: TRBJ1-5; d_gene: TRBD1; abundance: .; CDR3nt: TGTGCCAGCAGCGACCGGACAGGGGAATACCAGCCCCAGCATTTT; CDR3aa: CASSDRTGEYQPQHF
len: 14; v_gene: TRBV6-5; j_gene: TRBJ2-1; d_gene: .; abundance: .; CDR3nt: TGTGCCAGCAGCGAGCGGGCCCCTCACAATGAGCAGTTCTTC; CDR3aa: CASSERAPHNEQFF
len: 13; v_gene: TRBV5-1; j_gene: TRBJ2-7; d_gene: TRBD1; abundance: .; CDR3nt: TGCGCCAGCCGCCGGGACAGCTCCTACGAGCAGTACTTC; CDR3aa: CASRRDSSYEQYF
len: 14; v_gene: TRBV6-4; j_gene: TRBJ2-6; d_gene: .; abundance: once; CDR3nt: TGTGCCAGCAGTGCGAAGCCTGGGGCCAACGTCCTGACTTTC; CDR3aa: CASSAKPGANVLTF
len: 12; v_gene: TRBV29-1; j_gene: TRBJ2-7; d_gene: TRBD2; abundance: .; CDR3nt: TGCAGCGTTGAGGGACTAGGCTACGAGCAGTACTTC; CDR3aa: CSVEGLGYEQYF
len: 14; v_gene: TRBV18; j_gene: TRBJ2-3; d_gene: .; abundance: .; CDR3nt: TGTGCCAGCTCACCTACTGTGGGCGCTGATACGCAGTATTTT; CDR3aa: CASSPTVGADTQYF
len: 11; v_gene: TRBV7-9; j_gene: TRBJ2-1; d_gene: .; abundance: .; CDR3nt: TGTGCCAGCAGCTTGGTGAATGAGCAGTTCTTC; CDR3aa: CASSLVNEQFF
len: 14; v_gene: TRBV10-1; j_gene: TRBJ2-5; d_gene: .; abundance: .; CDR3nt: TGCGCCAGCAGCAATACTAGACGGGGAGAGACCCAGTACTTC; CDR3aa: CASSNTRRGETQYF
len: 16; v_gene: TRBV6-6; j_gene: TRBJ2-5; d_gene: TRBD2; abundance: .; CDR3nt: TGTGCCAGCAGTTACGGACTAGCGGGAGAACAAGAGACCCAGTACTTC; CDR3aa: CASSYGLAGEQETQYF
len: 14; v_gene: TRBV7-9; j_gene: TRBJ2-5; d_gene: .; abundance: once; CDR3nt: TGTGCCAGCAGCTTAAGCCTCTTTCAAGAGACCCAGTACTTC; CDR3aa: CASSLSLFQETQYF
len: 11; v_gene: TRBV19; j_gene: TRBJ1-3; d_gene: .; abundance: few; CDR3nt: TGTGCCGGCAGCCTTGGAAACACCATATATTTT; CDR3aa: CAGSLGNTIYF
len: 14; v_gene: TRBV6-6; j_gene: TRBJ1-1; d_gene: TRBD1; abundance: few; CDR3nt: TGTGCCAGCAGAATATCACAGGGGGACACTGAAGCTTTCTTT; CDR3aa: CASRISQGDTEAFF
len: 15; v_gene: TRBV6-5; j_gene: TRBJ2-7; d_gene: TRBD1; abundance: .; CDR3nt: TGTGCCAGCAGTTATGAAGGGACAGGGTTTAGCGAGCAGTACTTC; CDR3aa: CASSYEGTGFSEQYF
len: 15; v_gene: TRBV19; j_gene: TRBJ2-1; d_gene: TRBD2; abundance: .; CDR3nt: TGTGCCAGTAGTATCGGACTAGCGGGAGTCAATGAGCAGTTCTTC; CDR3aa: CASSIGLAGVNEQFF
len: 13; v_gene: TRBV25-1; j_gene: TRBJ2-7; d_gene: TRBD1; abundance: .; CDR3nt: TGTGCCAGCACCCGCGGACAGGGGGACGAGCAGTACTTC; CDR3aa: CASTRGQGDEQYF
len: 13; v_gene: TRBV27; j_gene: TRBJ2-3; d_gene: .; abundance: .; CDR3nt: TGTGCCAGCAGTCATCACCAAACAGATACGCAGTATTTT; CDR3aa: CASSHHQTDTQYF
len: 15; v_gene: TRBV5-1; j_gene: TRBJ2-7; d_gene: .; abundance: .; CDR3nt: TGCGCCAGCAGCTTGGAGGCGGGCGCGGGCTACGAGCAGTACTTC; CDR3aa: CASSLEAGAGYEQYF
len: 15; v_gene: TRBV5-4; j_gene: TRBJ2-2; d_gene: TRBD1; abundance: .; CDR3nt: TGTGCCAGCAGCGCCGGGACAGGGAACACCGGGGAGCTGTTTTTT; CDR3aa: CASSAGTGNTGELFF
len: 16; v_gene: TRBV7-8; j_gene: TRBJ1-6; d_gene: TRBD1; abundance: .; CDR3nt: TGTGCCAGCAGCTTTGGGACAGGCTCCTATAATTCACCCCTCCACTTT; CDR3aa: CASSFGTGSYNSPLHF
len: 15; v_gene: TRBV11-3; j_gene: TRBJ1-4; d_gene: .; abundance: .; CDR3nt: TGTGCCAACACCCCACCCGCTCCGGGAAAGGAAAAACTGTTTTTT; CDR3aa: CANTPPAPGKEKLFF
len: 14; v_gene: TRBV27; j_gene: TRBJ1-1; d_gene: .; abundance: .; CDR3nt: TGTGCCAGCAGTTTGGGCGGCGCCCCCACTGAAGCTTTCTTT; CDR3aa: CASSLGGAPTEAFF